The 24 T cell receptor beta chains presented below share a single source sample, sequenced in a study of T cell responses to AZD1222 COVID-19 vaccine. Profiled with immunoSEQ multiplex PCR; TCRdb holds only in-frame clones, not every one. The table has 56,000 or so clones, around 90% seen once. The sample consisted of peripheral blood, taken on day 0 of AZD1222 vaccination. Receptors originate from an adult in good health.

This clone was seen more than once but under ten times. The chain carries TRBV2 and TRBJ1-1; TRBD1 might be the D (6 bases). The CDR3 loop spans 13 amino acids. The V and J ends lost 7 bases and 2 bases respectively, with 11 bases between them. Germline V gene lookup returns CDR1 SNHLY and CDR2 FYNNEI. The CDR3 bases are TGTGCCAGCACGCGGGACAAAAACACTGAAGCTTTCTTT. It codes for CASTRDKNTEAFF.

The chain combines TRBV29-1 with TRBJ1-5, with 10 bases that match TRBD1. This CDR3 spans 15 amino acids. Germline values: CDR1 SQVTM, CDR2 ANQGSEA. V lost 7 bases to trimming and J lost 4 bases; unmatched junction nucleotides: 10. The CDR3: CSAASGQGMNQPQHF. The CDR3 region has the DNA TGCAGCGCTGCCTCGGGACAGGGGATGAATCAGCCCCAGCATTTT.

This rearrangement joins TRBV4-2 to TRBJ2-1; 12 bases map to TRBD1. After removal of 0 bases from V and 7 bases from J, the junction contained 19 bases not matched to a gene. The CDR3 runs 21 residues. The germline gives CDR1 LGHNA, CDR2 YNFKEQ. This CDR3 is CASSQDSGQGAAGGPRNEQFF. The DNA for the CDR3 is TGTGCCAGCAGCCAAGATTCGGGACAGGGGGCCGCGGGAGGGCCTAGAAATGAGCAGTTCTTC.

In DNA form, the CDR3 reads TGTGCCAGCAGCTTAGCCCTTACCCAGTACTTC. This encodes CASSLALTQYF. The V call is TRBV7-9, the J call TRBJ2-5, with D uncertain. The V gene lost 0 bases and the J gene lost 8 bases, with 4 bases spanning the gap. This CDR3 is 11 amino acids long. Germline V CDR1 and CDR2: SEHNR, FQNEAQ (reference sequence).

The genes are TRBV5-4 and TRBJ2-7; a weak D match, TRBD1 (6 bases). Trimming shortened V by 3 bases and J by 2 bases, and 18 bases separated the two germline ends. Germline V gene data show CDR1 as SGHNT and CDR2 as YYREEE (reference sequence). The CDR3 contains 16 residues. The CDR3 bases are TGTGCCAGCAGCTACTCAATCGGGACAAATCCCTACGAGCAGTACTTC. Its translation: CASSYSIGTNPYEQYF. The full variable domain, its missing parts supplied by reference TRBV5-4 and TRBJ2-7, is ETGVTQSPTHLIKTRGQQVTLRCSSQSGHNTVSWYQQALGQGPQFIFQYYREEENGRGNFPPRFSGLQFPNYSSELNVNALELDDSALYLCASSYSIGTNPYEQYFGPGTRLTVT.

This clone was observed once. CDR3 protein: CASSSGTETGELFF. The DNA of the CDR3 is TGTGCCAGTAGTAGTGGGACTGAGACCGGGGAGCTGTTTTTT. This sequence joins TRBV19 and TRBJ2-2; D might be TRBD2 (6 bases). The CDR3 runs 14 residues. With 4 bases removed from V and 5 bases from J, the gap between germline ends came to 11 bases. Germline V gene lookup returns CDR1 LNHDA and CDR2 SQIVND (reference sequence).

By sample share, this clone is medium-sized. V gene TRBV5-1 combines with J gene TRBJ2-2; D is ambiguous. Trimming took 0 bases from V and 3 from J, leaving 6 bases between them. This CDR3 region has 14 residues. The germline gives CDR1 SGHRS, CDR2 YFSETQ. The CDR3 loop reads CASSLGLDTGELFF. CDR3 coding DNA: TGCGCCAGCAGCTTGGGGTTGGACACCGGGGAGCTGTTTTTT.

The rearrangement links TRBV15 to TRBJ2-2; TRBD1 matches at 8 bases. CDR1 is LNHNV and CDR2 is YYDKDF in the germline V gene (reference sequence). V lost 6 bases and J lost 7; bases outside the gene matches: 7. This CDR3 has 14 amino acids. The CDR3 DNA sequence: TGTGCCACCAGACCTCGGACAGGGCTCGGGGAGCTGTTTTTT. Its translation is CATRPRTGLGELFF.

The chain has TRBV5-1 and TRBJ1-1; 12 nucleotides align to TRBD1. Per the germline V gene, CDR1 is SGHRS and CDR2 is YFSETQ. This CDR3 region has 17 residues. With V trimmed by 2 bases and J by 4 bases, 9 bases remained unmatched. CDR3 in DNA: TGCGCCAGCAGCTTCGGGACAGGGGGCTTCAGAGGCACTGAAGCTTTCTTT. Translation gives CASSFGTGGFRGTEAFF.

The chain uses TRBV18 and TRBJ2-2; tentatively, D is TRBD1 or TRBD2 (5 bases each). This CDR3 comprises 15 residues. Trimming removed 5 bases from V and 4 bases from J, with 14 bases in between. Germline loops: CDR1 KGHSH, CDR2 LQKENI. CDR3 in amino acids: CASSDGRGATGELFF. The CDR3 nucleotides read TGTGCCAGCTCAGACGGTAGAGGGGCCACCGGGGAGCTGTTTTTT.

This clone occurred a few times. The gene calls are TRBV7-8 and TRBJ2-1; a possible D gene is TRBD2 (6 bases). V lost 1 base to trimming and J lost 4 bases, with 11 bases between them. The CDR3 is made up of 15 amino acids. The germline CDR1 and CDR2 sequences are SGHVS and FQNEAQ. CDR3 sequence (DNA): TGTGCCAGCAGCTTAGTTAGCGGACCTTACAATGAGCAGTTCTTC. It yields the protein CASSLVSGPYNEQFF.

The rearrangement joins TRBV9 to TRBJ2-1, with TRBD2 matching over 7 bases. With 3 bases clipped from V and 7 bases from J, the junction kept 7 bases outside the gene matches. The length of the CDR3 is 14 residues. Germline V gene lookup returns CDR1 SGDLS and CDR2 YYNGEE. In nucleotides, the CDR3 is TGTGCCAGCAGCGAAACCGGGACTACTAATGAGCAGTTCTTC. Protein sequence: CASSETGTTNEQFF.

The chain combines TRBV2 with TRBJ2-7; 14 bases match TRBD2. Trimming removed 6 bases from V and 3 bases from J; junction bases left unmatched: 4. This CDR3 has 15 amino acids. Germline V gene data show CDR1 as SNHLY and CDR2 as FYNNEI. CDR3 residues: CASRKGTSGGYEQYF. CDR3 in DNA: TGTGCCAGCAGAAAAGGGACTAGCGGGGGCTACGAGCAGTACTTC.

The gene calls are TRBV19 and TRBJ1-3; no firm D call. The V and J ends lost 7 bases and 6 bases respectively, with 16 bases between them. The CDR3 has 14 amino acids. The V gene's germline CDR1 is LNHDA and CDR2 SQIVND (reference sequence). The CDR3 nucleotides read TGTGCCAGTAACGATCTGGGATTTCTAAACACCATATATTTT. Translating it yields CASNDLGFLNTIYF.

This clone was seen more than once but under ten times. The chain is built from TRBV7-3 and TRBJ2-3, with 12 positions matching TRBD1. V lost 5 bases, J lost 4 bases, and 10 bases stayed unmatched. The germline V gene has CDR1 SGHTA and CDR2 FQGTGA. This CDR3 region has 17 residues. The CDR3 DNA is TGTGCCAGCAGCCAGGGGACAGGGGGCGAGGAGGCAGATACGCAGTATTTT. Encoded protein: CASSQGTGGEEADTQYF.

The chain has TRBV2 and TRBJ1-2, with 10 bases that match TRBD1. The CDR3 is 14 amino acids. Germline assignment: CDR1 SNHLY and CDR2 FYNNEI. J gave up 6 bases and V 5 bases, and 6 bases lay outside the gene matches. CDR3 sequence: CASSFQTGGNGYTF. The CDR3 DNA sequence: TGTGCCAGCAGTTTTCAGACAGGGGGCAATGGCTACACCTTC. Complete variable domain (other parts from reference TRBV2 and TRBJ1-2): EPEVTQTPSHQVTQMGQEVILRCVPISNHLYFYWYRQILGQKVEFLVSFYNNEISEKSEIFDDQFSVERPDGSNFTLKIRSTKLEDSAMYFCASSFQTGGNGYTFGSGTRLTVV.

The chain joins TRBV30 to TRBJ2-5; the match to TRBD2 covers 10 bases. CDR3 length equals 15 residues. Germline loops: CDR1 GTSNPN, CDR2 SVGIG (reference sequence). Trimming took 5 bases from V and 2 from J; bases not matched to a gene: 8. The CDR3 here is CAWGSLAGIQETQYF. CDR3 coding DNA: TGTGCCTGGGGGTCACTAGCGGGGATTCAAGAGACCCAGTACTTC.

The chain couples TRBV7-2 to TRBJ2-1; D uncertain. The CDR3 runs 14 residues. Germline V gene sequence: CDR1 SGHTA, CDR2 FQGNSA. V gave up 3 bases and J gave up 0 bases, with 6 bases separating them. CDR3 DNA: TGTGCCAGCAGCTTGTCGAGCTCCTACAATGAGCAGTTCTTC. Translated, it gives CASSLSSSYNEQFF.

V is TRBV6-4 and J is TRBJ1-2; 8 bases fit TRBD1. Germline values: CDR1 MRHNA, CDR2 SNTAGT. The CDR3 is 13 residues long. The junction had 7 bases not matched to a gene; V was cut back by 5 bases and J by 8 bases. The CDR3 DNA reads TGTGCCAGCAGTCCACAGGGGGTAGAGGGCTACACCTTC. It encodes CASSPQGVEGYTF.

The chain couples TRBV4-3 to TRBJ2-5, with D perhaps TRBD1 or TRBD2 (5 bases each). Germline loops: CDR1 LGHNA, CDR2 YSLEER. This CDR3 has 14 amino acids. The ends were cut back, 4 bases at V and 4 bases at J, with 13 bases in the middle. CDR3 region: CASSPRWDRETQYF. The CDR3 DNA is TGCGCCAGCAGCCCTAGATGGGACCGAGAGACCCAGTACTTC.

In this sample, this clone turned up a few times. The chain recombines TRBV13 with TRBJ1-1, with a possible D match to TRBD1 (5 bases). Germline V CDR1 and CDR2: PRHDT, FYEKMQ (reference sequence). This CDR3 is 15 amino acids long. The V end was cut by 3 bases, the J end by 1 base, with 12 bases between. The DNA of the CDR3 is TGTGCCAGCAGCTTCCCGGGACGGAGGAACACTGAAGCTTTCTTT. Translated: CASSFPGRRNTEAFF. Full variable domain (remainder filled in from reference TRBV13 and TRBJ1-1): AAGVIQSPRHLIKEKRETATLKCYPIPRHDTVYWYQQGPGQDPQFLISFYEKMQSDKGSIPDRFSAQQFSDYHSELNMSSLELGDSALYFCASSFPGRRNTEAFFGQGTRLTVV.

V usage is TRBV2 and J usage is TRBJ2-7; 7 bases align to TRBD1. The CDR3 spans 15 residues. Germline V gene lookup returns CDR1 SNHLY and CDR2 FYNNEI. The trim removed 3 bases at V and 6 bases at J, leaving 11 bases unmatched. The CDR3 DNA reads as TGTGCCAGCAGTGATCTCGGGACAGTCTCTTCCGAGCAGTACTTC. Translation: CASSDLGTVSSEQYF.

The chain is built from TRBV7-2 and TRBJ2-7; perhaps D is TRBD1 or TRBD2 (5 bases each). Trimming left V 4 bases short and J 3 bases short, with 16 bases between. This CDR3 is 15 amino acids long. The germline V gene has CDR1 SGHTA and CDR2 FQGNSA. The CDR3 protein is CASSSLRGTLYEQYF. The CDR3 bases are TGTGCCAGCAGCTCACTCCGAGGGACCCTCTACGAGCAGTACTTC. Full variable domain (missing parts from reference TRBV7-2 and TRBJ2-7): GAGVSQSPSNKVTEKGKDVELRCDPISGHTALYWYRQSLGQGLEFLIYFQGNSAPDKSGLPSDRFSAERTGGSVSTLTIQRTQQEDSAVYLCASSSLRGTLYEQYFGPGTRLTVT.

Written as DNA, the CDR3 is TGTGCCAGCAGCTTGGGAGGAGCTAGCGGGAGGGCCAATGAGCAGTTCTTC. It translates to CASSLGGASGRANEQFF. J is TRBJ2-1 and V is TRBV5-4; 12 positions match TRBD2. V lost 0 bases and J lost 6; bases outside the gene matches: 7. This CDR3 comprises 17 residues. From germline, CDR1 is SGHNT and CDR2 YYREEE (reference sequence).